This T cell receptor (beta chain) was recorded in a study of OX40 agonist ivuxolimab in advanced cancers. Study in general: Hepatocellular carcinoma, melanoma, renal cell or head and neck cancer affected the dose-escalation patients. Study-level points and caveats: Researchers did not determine the expanded peripheral T cells' antigen specificity. Several nonresponders also turned out to have low normalized T-cell clonal expansion.

The repertoire was sequenced with immunoSEQ multiplex PCR; TCRdb's copy has only in-frame clones and lacks some. The table shows approximately 33,000 clones, with roughly 90% occurring only once. Turning to this clone: Its cognate antigen is unknown.

Germline-derived CDR1 and CDR2 are SSHAT and FNYEAQ (reference sequence). CDR3 size: 13 residues. Trimming pared 1 base from V and 7 bases from J, leaving 7 bases between. This sequence originates from an adult with an advanced solid tumor such as melanoma, head and neck, liver or kidney cancer. The V and J genes are TRBV7-7 and TRBJ1-4; the D is unclear. This specimen consisted of CD4+ or CD8+ T cells sorted from blood, obtained in a trial of the OX40 agonist ivuxolimab. Written as DNA, the CDR3 is TGTGCCAGCAGCTTAGACGTTGGTGAAAAACTGTTTTTT. Translation: CASSLDVGEKLFF.